This T cell receptor (beta chain) originates from a study of shared clonotypes between healthy human individuals. Measured with immunoSEQ multiplex PCR; TCRdb has only the in-frame clones, and not every one. The sample records roughly 1,600,000 clones, approximately 98.5% being singletons. The CDR3 spans 14 residues. Trimming cost V 5 bases and J 0 bases, with 8 bases left between them. The germline V gene has CDR1 MNHEY and CDR2 SVGAGI. The clonotype was recovered from a man aged 25-45 years in good health. The chain links TRBV6-5 to TRBJ2-1; D is possibly TRBD2 (5 bases). Source material: naive CD4+ T cells sorted from blood. Subset given: CD45RA+ positively selected. The CDR3 sequence: CASSTSSSYNEQFF. The CDR3 DNA is TGTGCCAGCAGTACTAGTAGCTCCTACAATGAGCAGTTCTTC.